The 20 T cell receptor beta chains presented below share a single source sample, sequenced in a study of shared clonotypes between healthy human individuals. This table comes from immunoSEQ multiplex PCR, and its TCRdb copy is limited to in-frame clones, with some not included. The table includes about 1.5 million clones, 98% detected once. The sequencing input was naive CD4+ T cells sorted from blood. As to subset: CD45RA+ positively selected. The receptors shown here come from a man aged 25 to 40 in good health.

This clone appeared a single time. The V and J genes are TRBV7-9 and TRBJ1-5; possible D gene TRBD1, 6 bases. This CDR3 is built from 16 residues. Germline lookup yields CDR1 SEHNR and CDR2 FQNEAQ (reference sequence). Between the trimmed V and J ends, which lost 4 bases and 0 bases, there was a span of 13 bases. This chain's CDR3 is CASSSGTHISNQPQHF. The DNA of the CDR3 is TGTGCCAGCAGCTCCGGGACACACATTAGCAATCAGCCCCAGCATTTT.

The chain carries TRBV15 and TRBJ2-7; 7 bases map to TRBD2. CDR3 size: 16 residues. V trimming: 0 bases; J trimming: 4 bases; junction bases outside the gene matches: 9. Germline values: CDR1 LNHNV, CDR2 YYDKDF (reference sequence). The CDR3 DNA reads TGTGCCACCAGCAGAGATATTCCTAGCGGAGAATACGAGCAGTACTTC. Amino acid sequence: CATSRDIPSGEYEQYF.

V usage is TRBV5-1 and J usage is TRBJ2-4, with 12 bases fitting TRBD2. This CDR3 has 17 residues. Germline CDR1 reads SGHRS; CDR2 reads YFSETQ. V was clipped by 4 bases and J by 7 bases; unmatched bases: 12. The CDR3 DNA is TGCGCCAGCAGCCCCGGCGGCACTAGCGGGAGGAAGAACATTCAGTACTTC. It specifies CASSPGGTSGRKNIQYF.

Notes on this clone: This same CDR3 is encoded by further DNA sequences in the sample. V and J are TRBV11-3 and TRBJ1-1; D call uncertain. The CDR3 has 13 residues. The germline CDR1 and CDR2 sequences are SGHNT and YENEEA. The V end was cut by 1 base, the J end by 1 base, with 4 bases between. Here the CDR3 reads CASSLAGNTEAFF. CDR3 coding DNA: TGTGCCAGCAGCTTAGCTGGGAACACTGAAGCTTTCTTT. Filled out from reference TRBV11-3 and TRBJ1-1, the complete variable domain reads EAGVVQSPRYKIIEKKQPVAFWCNPISGHNTLYWYLQNLGQGPELLIRYENEEAVDDSQLPKDRFSAERLKGVDSTLKIQPAELGDSAVYLCASSLAGNTEAFFGQGTRLTVV.

This clone was recorded only once. This rearrangement joins TRBV2 to TRBJ2-1; a possible D gene is TRBD2 (6 bases). The CDR3 spans 15 residues. Germline V lookup: CDR1 SNHLY, CDR2 FYNNEI. The ends were cut back, 2 bases at V and 5 bases at J, with 13 bases in the middle. CDR3 nucleotides: TGTGCCAGCAGTGAATACGGGAGTTGGGACAATGAGCAGTTCTTC. Protein: CASSEYGSWDNEQFF.

The V call is TRBV5-1, the J call TRBJ2-1; D is perhaps TRBD1 or TRBD2 (5 bases each). CDR3 length: 14 amino acids. Germline CDR1 and CDR2: SGHRS and YFSETQ. V lost 7 bases and J lost 3, with 14 bases in between. Written as DNA, the CDR3 is TGCGCCAGCGGCCGGGACGGGGACTACAATGAGCAGTTCTTC. As protein: CASGRDGDYNEQFF. Based on the CDR3 plus reference TRBV5-1 and TRBJ2-1, the full variable domain is KAGVTQTPRYLIKTRGQQVTLSCSPISGHRSVSWYQQTPGQGLQFLFEYFSETQRNKGNFPGRFSGRQFSNSRSEMNVSTLELGDSALYLCASGRDGDYNEQFFGPGTRLTVL.

The CDR3 sequence: CASSPQGGGLAGEETQYF. DNA of the CDR3: TGTGCCAGCAGCCCCCAAGGCGGGGGACTAGCGGGAGAAGAGACCCAGTACTTC. V usage is TRBV7-3 and J usage is TRBJ2-5; 14 positions agree with TRBD2. With V trimmed by 5 bases and J by 3 bases, 11 bases remained unmatched. The CDR3 is 18 amino acids. Germline V CDR1 and CDR2: SGHTA, FQGTGA.

Notes on this clone: The same CDR3 arises from other DNA sequences in this sample as well. V gene TRBV9 combines with J gene TRBJ2-1; 10 bases align to TRBD2. The CDR3 length is 15 residues. Trimming removed 2 bases from V and 5 bases from J; junction bases left unmatched: 4. Per germline, CDR1 SGDLS and CDR2 YYNGEE. The CDR3 loop reads CASSVGTSGNNEQFF. CDR3 sequence (DNA): TGTGCCAGCAGCGTGGGAACTAGCGGGAACAATGAGCAGTTCTTC.

This rearrangement joins TRBV29-1 to TRBJ2-3; 7 nucleotides agree with TRBD1. CDR1 and CDR2 (germline): SQVTM, ANQGSEA. The CDR3 contains 14 residues. With V trimmed by 7 bases and J by 0 bases, 7 bases remained unmatched. DNA for the CDR3: TGCAGCGCTACCCGGGACAGCAGCACAGATACGCAGTATTTT. It specifies CSATRDSSTDTQYF.

The V call is TRBV11-2, the J call TRBJ1-5; tentatively, D is TRBD1 (5 bases). The germline V and J ends were trimmed by 5 bases and 1 base, with 15 bases remaining between them. The CDR3 totals 16 residues. Per germline, CDR1 SGHAT and CDR2 FQNNGV. The CDR3 DNA follows: TGTGCCAGCAGCCCGAGTAGAGGGACGAGCAATCAGCCCCAGCATTTT. It is translated as CASSPSRGTSNQPQHF. Together with reference TRBV11-2 and TRBJ1-5, the CDR3 gives the full variable domain: EAGVAQSPRYKIIEKRQSVAFWCNPISGHATLYWYQQILGQGPKLLIQFQNNGVVDDSQLPKDRFSAERLKGVDSTLKIQPAKLEDSAVYLCASSPSRGTSNQPQHFGDGTRLSIL.

This chain joins TRBV7-6 and TRBJ2-7; tentatively, D is TRBD2 (6 bases). The CDR3 is 16 residues long. The V gene lost 5 bases and the J gene lost 0 bases, with 17 bases spanning the gap. Per the germline V gene, CDR1 is SGHVS and CDR2 is FNYEAQ. This CDR3 is CASSPRLAWNSYEQYF. CDR3 DNA sequence: TGTGCCAGCAGCCCCCGGCTAGCGTGGAACTCCTACGAGCAGTACTTC.

The V call is TRBV5-6, the J call TRBJ1-2; D uncertain. V shed 7 bases and J shed 4 bases, with 17 bases lying between them. This CDR3 has 14 residues. Germline CDR1 reads SGHDT; CDR2 reads YYEEEE. Here the CDR3 reads CASCIRGYCYGYTF. In nucleotides, the CDR3 is TGTGCCAGCTGTATCCGAGGCTATTGCTATGGCTACACCTTC.

The chain's CDR3 is CASSAPRQGRTRGNTIYF. The DNA for the CDR3 is TGTGCCAGCAGCGCGCCTCGACAGGGGCGCACGCGAGGAAACACCATATATTTT. V and J are TRBV9 and TRBJ1-3; TRBD1 aligns across 8 bases. V lost 3 bases to trimming and J lost 4 bases; unmatched junction nucleotides: 15. The germline CDR1 and CDR2 sequences are SGDLS and YYNGEE. The CDR3 is 18 amino acids.

This clone was detected only once. This chain joins TRBV2 and TRBJ2-3; weak D call: TRBD2 (6 bases). CDR1 SNHLY and CDR2 FYNNEI come from the germline V gene. V shed 0 bases and J shed 6 bases, with 10 bases lying between them. The CDR3 extends over 14 amino acids. CDR3 protein: CASSEATREDTQYF. In nucleotides, the CDR3 is TGTGCCAGCAGTGAAGCGACTAGAGAGGATACGCAGTATTTT.

This sequence joins TRBV2 and TRBJ2-7, with D unresolved. The germline V gene has CDR1 SNHLY and CDR2 FYNNEI. The CDR3 length is 11 residues. The V end lost 4 bases, the J end lost 6 bases, and 7 bases lay between the germline ends. This CDR3 is CASSVLREQYF. CDR3 sequence (DNA): TGTGCCAGCAGTGTCCTGCGCGAGCAGTACTTC.

This sequence joins TRBV19 and TRBJ2-2; 10 bases line up with TRBD1. Germline CDR1 and CDR2: LNHDA and SQIVND (reference sequence). Trimming at V came to 3 bases and at J to 3 bases, leaving 1 base not matched to a gene. CDR3 size: 15 residues. CDR3 nucleotide sequence: TGTGCCAGTAGTATGACAGGGGGCGACACCGGGGAGCTGTTTTTT. It is translated as CASSMTGGDTGELFF.

This clone was seen just once. The chain has TRBV7-2 and TRBJ2-3, with 7 bases aligning to TRBD2. The CDR3 loop spans 16 amino acids. The trim removed 1 base at V and 1 base at J, leaving 5 bases unmatched. Germline CDR1 SGHTA, CDR2 FQGNSA. CDR3: CASSLDAAGGTDTQYF. In DNA form, the CDR3 reads TGTGCCAGCAGCTTAGATGCCGCGGGGGGCACAGATACGCAGTATTTT. The whole variable domain, remainder taken from reference TRBV7-2 and TRBJ2-3, is GAGVSQSPSNKVTEKGKDVELRCDPISGHTALYWYRQSLGQGLEFLIYFQGNSAPDKSGLPSDRFSAERTGGSVSTLTIQRTQQEDSAVYLCASSLDAAGGTDTQYFGPGTRLTVL.

About this clone: Other DNA sequences of this sample code for an identical CDR3. The chain joins TRBV5-1 to TRBJ2-1, with TRBD2 matching over 7 bases. Looked up from germline, CDR1 is SGHRS and CDR2 is YFSETQ. CDR3 length: 15 amino acids. The V gene end was trimmed by 0 bases and the J gene end by 4 bases; junction bases not matched to a gene: 4. The CDR3 spells CASSLGLADYNEQFF. CDR3 nucleotide sequence: TGCGCCAGCAGCTTGGGTCTAGCGGATTACAATGAGCAGTTCTTC.

This rearrangement joins TRBV7-8 to TRBJ1-2; D is possibly TRBD1 (5 bases). The CDR3 is 18 amino acids. Per the germline V gene, CDR1 is SGHVS and CDR2 is FQNEAQ. The V end lost 5 bases, the J end lost 3 bases, and 25 bases lay between the germline ends. The CDR3 reads CASSPTPGLHPRDYGYTF. Here the CDR3 DNA reads TGTGCCAGCAGCCCAACCCCGGGACTTCACCCGAGGGACTATGGCTACACCTTC.

V usage is TRBV18 and J usage is TRBJ2-5; D not certain. Germline CDR1 and CDR2: KGHSH and LQKENI. The CDR3 sequence is 13 residues long. The germline V and J ends were trimmed by 7 bases and 5 bases, with 14 bases remaining between them. CDR3 in DNA: TGTGCCAGCTTTAATGGGGTATCGGAGACCCAGTACTTC. Translating gives CASFNGVSETQYF.